The 10 T cell receptor beta chains in this list originate from one sample, sequenced in a study of blood T cell repertoires in COVID-19. The assay was immunoSEQ multiplex PCR, and TCRdb's table has in-frame clones only and misses some. The table has 45,000 to 50,000 clones, 77% seen once. The sequenced material came from peripheral blood. The receptor set was obtained from a human donor with active or convalescent COVID-19. The donor label of this sample is uncertain.

The CDR3 loop is CASSQDRRGNEQFF. CDR3 coding DNA: TGCGCCAGCAGCCAAGACCGACGGGGCAATGAGCAGTTCTTC. The V call is TRBV4-1, the J call TRBJ2-1; D is possibly TRBD2 (5 bases). The V end lost 0 bases, the J end lost 6 bases, and 9 bases lay between the germline ends. This CDR3 has 14 amino acids. Germline V gene sequence: CDR1 MGHRA, CDR2 YSYEKL.

The V gene is TRBV28, the J gene TRBJ2-1; the match to TRBD2 covers 7 bases. CDR1 is MDHEN, CDR2 SYDVKM, per germline. CDR3 length: 14 amino acids. Trimming took 4 bases from V and 5 from J; bases not matched to a gene: 5. CDR3 DNA sequence: TGTGCCAGCAGTTCTCCGGGAGGCCACAATGAGCAGTTCTTC. It yields the protein CASSSPGGHNEQFF.

This chain uses TRBV11-2 with TRBJ2-3, with a weak D call TRBD2 (6 bases). This CDR3 contains 15 residues. V was clipped by 1 base and J by 7 bases, with 15 bases between them. The germline V gene encodes CDR1 SGHAT and CDR2 FQNNGV. The chain's CDR3 is CASSLGGGIENTQYF. Written as DNA, the CDR3 is TGTGCCAGCAGCTTAGGCGGCGGGATAGAGAATACGCAGTATTTT.

This clone appeared a few times. V usage is TRBV10-1 and J usage is TRBJ2-2, with 11 bases identical to TRBD1. CDR3 length: 15 residues. V lost 5 bases and J lost 4; bases outside the gene matches: 3. From germline, CDR1 is WNHNN and CDR2 SYGVQD (reference sequence). The CDR3 region is CASSTGTGGTGELFF. In DNA form, the CDR3 reads TGCGCCAGCAGTACCGGGACAGGGGGCACCGGGGAGCTGTTTTTT.

CDR3: CASLSRGAEEKLFF. CDR3 nucleotide sequence: TGTGCCAGCCTTTCCCGGGGGGCGGAAGAAAAACTGTTTTTT. The J gene is TRBJ1-4, the V gene TRBV5-6, with D possibly matching TRBD1 (6 bases). CDR1 SGHDT and CDR2 YYEEEE come from the germline V gene. The length of the CDR3 is 14 residues. Trimming took off 7 bases at V and 8 bases at J, with 18 bases between the two ends. The full variable domain, with the rest looked up from reference TRBV5-6 and TRBJ1-4, is DAGVTQSPTHLIKTRGQQVTLRCSPKSGHDTVSWYQQALGQGPQFIFQYYEEEERQRGNFPDRFSGHQFPNYSSELNVNALLLGDSALYLCASLSRGAEEKLFFGSGTQLSVL.

To note about this clone: A read error may account for a junction end that differs from germline. The chain is built from TRBV18 and TRBJ2-3; 13 bases match TRBD2. Germline loops: CDR1 KGHSH, CDR2 LQKENI. This CDR3 spans 17 amino acids. The CDR3 nucleotides are TGTGCCAGCTCACCACGTGGACTAGCGGGAGTTGGGGATATGCAGTATTTT. Its protein is CASSPRGLAGVGDMQYF.

The table lists this clone with a few counts. The V call is TRBV15, the J call TRBJ1-5, with 9 bases identical to TRBD1. The CDR3 totals 19 residues. Germline V gene sequence: CDR1 LNHNV, CDR2 YYDKDF (reference sequence). With 1 base clipped from V and 1 base from J, the junction kept 11 bases outside the gene matches. CDR3: CATSRVGTGQGLSNQPQHF. As DNA, the CDR3 is TGTGCCACCAGCAGAGTGGGGACGGGACAGGGACTAAGCAATCAGCCCCAGCATTTT.

The chain employs TRBV6-2 or TRBV6-3 and TRBJ1-1; 8 positions match TRBD1. The CDR3 totals 15 residues. V gave up 2 bases and J gave up 5 bases; unmatched junction bases: 7. Germline CDR1 MNHEY, CDR2 SVGEGT. The CDR3: CASSYPQGAGTEAFF. Here the CDR3 DNA reads TGTGCCAGCAGTTACCCTCAGGGGGCGGGGACTGAAGCTTTCTTT.

V is TRBV7-2 and J is TRBJ2-1; TRBD2 matches 14 bases. With V trimmed by 4 bases and J by 7 bases, 3 bases remained unmatched. The CDR3 length is 15 residues. Germline-derived CDR1 and CDR2 are SGHTA and FQGNSA. CDR3 region: CASSSTSGRVNEQFF. The CDR3 DNA follows: TGTGCCAGCAGCTCGACTAGCGGGAGGGTAAATGAGCAGTTCTTC. The whole variable domain, filled in from reference TRBV7-2 and TRBJ2-1, reads GAGVSQSPSNKVTEKGKDVELRCDPISGHTALYWYRQSLGQGLEFLIYFQGNSAPDKSGLPSDRFSAERTGGSVSTLTIQRTQQEDSAVYLCASSSTSGRVNEQFFGPGTRLTVL.

V usage is TRBV7-2 and J usage is TRBJ2-1; 7 positions match TRBD1. Germline V gene data show CDR1 as SGHTA and CDR2 as FQGNSA. This CDR3 comprises 14 residues. Trimming took 5 bases from V and 5 from J; bases not matched to a gene: 6. The DNA of the CDR3 is TGTGCCAGCAGCGCAAACAGGGGAAACAATGAGCAGTTCTTC. It yields the protein CASSANRGNNEQFF.